This T cell receptor (beta chain) was obtained from a study of blood T cell repertoires in COVID-19. Some clones are missing from TCRdb's copy, which holds only in-frame ones; the method was immunoSEQ multiplex PCR. Seen here are under 500,000 clones, 80% to 90% observed once, and the top ten hold 4.3%. V shed 4 bases and J 5 bases; nucleotides not matched to a gene: 15. Germline CDR1 is GTSNPN and CDR2 is SVGIG (reference sequence). CDR3 size: 17 residues. Input material: peripheral blood. V is TRBV30 and J is TRBJ1-1; 11 nucleotides line up with TRBD1. This TCR was recovered from a woman in her twenties or thirties with acute or convalescent COVID-19. DNA of the CDR3: TGTGCCTGGAAGTCTTATGGACAGGGGGCAAGGTTTACTGAAGCTTTCTTT. It encodes CAWKSYGQGARFTEAFF.